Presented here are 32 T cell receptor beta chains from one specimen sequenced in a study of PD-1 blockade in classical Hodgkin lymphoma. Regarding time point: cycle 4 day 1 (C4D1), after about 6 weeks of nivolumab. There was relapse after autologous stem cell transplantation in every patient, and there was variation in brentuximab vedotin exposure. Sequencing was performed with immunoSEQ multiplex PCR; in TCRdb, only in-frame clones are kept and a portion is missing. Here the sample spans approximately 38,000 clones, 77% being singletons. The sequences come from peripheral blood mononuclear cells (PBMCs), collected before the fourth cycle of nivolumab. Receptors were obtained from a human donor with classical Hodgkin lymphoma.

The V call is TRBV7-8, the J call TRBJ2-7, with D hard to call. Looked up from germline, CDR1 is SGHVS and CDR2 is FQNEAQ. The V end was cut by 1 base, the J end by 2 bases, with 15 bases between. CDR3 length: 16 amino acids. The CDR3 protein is CASSLVLGPLAYEQYF. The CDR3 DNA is TGTGCCAGCAGCTTAGTTTTGGGTCCTCTCGCCTACGAGCAGTACTTC.

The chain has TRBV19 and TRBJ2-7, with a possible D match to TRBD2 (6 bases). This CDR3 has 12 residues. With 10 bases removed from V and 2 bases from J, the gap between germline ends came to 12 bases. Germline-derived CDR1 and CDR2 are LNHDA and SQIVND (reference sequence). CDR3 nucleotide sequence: TGTGCCACCCTCGGGAGTACCTACGAGCAGTACTTC. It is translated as CATLGSTYEQYF.

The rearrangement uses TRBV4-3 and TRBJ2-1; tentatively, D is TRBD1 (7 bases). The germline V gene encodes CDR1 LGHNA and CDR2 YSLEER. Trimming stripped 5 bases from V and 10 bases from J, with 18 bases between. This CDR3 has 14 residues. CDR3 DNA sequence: TGCGCCAGCAGCTTACACCAGGGGGGCGAAGAGCAGTTCTTC. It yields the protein CASSLHQGGEEQFF.

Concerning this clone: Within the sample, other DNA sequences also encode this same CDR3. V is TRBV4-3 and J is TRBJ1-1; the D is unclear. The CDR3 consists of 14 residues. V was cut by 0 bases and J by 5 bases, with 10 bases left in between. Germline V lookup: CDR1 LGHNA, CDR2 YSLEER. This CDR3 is CASSQDRRRTEAFF. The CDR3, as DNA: TGCGCCAGCAGCCAAGATCGGAGGCGGACTGAAGCTTTCTTT.

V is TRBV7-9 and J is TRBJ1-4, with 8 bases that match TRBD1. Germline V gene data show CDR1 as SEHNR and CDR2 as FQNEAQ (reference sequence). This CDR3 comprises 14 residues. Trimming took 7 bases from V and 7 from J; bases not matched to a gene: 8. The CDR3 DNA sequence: TGTGCCAGCACCGGACAGGGTTGGGGTGAAAAACTGTTTTTT. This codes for CASTGQGWGEKLFF.

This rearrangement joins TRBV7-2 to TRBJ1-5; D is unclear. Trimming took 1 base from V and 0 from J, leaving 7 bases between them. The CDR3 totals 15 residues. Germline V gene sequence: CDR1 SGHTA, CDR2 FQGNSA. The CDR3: CASSLGRNSNQPQHF. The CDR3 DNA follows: TGTGCCAGCAGCTTAGGTAGGAATAGCAATCAGCCCCAGCATTTT. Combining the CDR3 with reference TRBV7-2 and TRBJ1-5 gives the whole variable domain GAGVSQSPSNKVTEKGKDVELRCDPISGHTALYWYRQSLGQGLEFLIYFQGNSAPDKSGLPSDRFSAERTGGSVSTLTIQRTQQEDSAVYLCASSLGRNSNQPQHFGDGTRLSIL.

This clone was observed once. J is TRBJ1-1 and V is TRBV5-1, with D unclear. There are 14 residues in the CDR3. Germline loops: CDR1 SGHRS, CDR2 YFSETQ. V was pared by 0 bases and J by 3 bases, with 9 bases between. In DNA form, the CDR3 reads TGCGCCAGCAGCTTGGTTGGAAAGGACACTGAAGCTTTCTTT. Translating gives CASSLVGKDTEAFF. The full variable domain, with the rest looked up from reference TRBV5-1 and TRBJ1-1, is KAGVTQTPRYLIKTRGQQVTLSCSPISGHRSVSWYQQTPGQGLQFLFEYFSETQRNKGNFPGRFSGRQFSNSRSEMNVSTLELGDSALYLCASSLVGKDTEAFFGQGTRLTVV.

The CDR3 sequence is CASSLGVSTDTQYF. The CDR3 region has the DNA TGTGCCAGCAGTCTAGGGGTCAGCACAGATACGCAGTATTTT. The chain links TRBV2 to TRBJ2-3, with D perhaps TRBD1 (5 bases). The V and J ends lost 5 bases and 0 bases respectively, with 9 bases between them. Looked up from germline, CDR1 is SNHLY and CDR2 is FYNNEI. The CDR3 contains 14 residues.

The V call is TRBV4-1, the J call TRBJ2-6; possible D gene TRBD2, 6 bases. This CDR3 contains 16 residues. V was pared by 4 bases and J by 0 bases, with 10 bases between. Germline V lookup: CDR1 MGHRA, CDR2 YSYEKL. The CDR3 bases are TGCGCCAGCAGCCTCGGAGGGACCTCTGGGGCCAACGTCCTGACTTTC. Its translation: CASSLGGTSGANVLTF.

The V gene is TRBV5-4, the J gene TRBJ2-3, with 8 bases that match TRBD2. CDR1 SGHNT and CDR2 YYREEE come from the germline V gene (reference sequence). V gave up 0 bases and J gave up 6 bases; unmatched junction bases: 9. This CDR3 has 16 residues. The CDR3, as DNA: TGTGCCAGCAGCTTGGAGGCCGGGGGGGCCTTTGATACGCAGTATTTT. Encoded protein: CASSLEAGGAFDTQYF. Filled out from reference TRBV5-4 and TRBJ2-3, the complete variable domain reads ETGVTQSPTHLIKTRGQQVTLRCSSQSGHNTVSWYQQALGQGPQFIFQYYREEENGRGNFPPRFSGLQFPNYSSELNVNALELDDSALYLCASSLEAGGAFDTQYFGPGTRLTVL.

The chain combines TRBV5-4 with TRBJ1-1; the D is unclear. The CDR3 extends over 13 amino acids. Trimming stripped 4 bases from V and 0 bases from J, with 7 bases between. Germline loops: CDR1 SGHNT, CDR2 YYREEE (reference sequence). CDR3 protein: CASSRLLNTEAFF. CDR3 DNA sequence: TGTGCCAGCAGCCGTCTACTGAACACTGAAGCTTTCTTT.

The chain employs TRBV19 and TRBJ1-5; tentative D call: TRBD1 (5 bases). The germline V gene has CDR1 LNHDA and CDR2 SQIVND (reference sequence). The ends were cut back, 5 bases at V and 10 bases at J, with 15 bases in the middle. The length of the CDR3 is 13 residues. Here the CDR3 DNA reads TGTGCCAGTAGTCACGCAGGAGGGGATCCCCAGCATTTT. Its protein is CASSHAGGDPQHF.

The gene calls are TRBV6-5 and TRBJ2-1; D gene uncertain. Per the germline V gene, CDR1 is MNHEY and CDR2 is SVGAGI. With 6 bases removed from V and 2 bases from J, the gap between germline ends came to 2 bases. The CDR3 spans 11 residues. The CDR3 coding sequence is TGTGCCAGCAGGGCCTACAATGAGCAGTTCTTC. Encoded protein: CASRAYNEQFF.

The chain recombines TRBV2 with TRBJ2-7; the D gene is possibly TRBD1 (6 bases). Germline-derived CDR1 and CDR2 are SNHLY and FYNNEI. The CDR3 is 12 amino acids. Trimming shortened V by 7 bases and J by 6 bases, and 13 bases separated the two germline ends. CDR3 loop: CASTRPRGEQYF. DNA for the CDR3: TGTGCCAGCACCCGCCCCAGGGGCGAGCAGTACTTC.

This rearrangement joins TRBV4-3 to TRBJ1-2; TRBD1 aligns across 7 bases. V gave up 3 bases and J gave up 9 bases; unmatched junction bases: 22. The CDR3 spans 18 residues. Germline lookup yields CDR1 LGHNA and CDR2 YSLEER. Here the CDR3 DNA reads TGCGCCAGCAGCCACCAATTGGCACAGGGGAGAAAACAGAGGAGCTACACCTTC. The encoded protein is CASSHQLAQGRKQRSYTF.

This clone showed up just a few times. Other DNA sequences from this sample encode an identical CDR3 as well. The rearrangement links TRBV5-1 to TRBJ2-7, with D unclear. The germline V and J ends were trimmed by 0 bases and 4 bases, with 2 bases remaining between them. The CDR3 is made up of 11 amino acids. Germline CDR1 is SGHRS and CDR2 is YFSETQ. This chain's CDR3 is CASSLGYEQYF. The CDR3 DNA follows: TGCGCCAGCAGCTTGGGGTACGAGCAGTACTTC.

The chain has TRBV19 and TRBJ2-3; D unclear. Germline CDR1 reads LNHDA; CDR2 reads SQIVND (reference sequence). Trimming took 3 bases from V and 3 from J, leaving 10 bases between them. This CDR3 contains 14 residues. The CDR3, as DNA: TGTGCCAGTAGTATTAGTAAGGGAACAGATACGCAGTATTTT. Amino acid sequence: CASSISKGTDTQYF.

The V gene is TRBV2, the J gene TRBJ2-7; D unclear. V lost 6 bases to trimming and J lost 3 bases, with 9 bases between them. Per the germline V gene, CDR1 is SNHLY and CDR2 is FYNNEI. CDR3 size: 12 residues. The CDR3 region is CASSLTRYEQYF. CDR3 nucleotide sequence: TGTGCCAGCAGCCTTACCCGCTACGAGCAGTACTTC.

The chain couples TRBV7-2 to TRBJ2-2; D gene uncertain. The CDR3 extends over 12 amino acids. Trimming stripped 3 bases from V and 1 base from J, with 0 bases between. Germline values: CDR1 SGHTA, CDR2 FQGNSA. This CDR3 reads CASSLNTGELFF. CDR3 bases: TGTGCCAGCAGCTTGAACACCGGGGAGCTGTTTTTT.

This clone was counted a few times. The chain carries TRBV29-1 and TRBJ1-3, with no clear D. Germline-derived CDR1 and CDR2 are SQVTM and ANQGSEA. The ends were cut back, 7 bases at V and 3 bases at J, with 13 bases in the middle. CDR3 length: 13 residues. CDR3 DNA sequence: TGCAGCGGACGGGCCTTGAGTGGAAACACCATATATTTT. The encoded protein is CSGRALSGNTIYF.

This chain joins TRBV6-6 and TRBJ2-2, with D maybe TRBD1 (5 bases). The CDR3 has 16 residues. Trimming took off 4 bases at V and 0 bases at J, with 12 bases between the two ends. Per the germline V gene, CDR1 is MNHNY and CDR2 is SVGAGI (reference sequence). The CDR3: CASSLYDSSNTGELFF. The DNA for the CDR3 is TGTGCCAGCAGTTTGTACGACAGCTCGAACACCGGGGAGCTGTTTTTT.

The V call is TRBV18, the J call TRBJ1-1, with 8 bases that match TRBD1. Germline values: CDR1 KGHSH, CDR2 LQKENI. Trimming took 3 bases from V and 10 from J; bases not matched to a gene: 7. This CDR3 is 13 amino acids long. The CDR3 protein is CASSPEQGAVAFF. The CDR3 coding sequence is TGTGCCAGCTCACCGGAGCAGGGGGCGGTAGCTTTCTTT.

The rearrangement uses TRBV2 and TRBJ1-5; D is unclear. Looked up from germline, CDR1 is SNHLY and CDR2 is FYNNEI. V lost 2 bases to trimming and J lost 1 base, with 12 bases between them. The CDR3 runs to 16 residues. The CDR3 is CASSEIIWNSNQPQHF. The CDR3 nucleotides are TGTGCCAGCAGTGAAATAATATGGAACAGCAATCAGCCCCAGCATTTT.

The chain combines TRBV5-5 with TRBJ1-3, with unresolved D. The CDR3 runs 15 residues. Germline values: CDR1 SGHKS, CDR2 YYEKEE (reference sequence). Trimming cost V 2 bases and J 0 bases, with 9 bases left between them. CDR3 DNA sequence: TGTGCCAGCAGCTTAGAGGAGAGCTCTGGAAACACCATATATTTT. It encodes CASSLEESSGNTIYF.

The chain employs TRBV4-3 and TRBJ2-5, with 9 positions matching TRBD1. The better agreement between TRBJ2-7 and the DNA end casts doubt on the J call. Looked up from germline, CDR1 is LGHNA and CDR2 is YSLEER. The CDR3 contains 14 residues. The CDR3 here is CASSRGQGPYEQYF. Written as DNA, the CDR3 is TGCGCCAGCAGTCGAGGACAGGGGCCATACGAGCAGTACTTC.

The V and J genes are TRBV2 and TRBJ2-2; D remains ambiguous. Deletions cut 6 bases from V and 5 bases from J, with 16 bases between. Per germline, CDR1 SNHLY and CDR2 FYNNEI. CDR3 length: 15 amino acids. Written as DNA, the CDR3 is TGTGCCAGCAGCTACCCTCCACTTAGAACCGGGGAGCTGTTTTTT. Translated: CASSYPPLRTGELFF.

CDR3 sequence (DNA): TGTGCCAGCAGTTACTCGATCGGGGGAGGCTATGGCTACACCTTC. It translates to CASSYSIGGGYGYTF. The rearrangement links TRBV6-5 to TRBJ1-2; weak D call: TRBD1 (5 bases). The CDR3 loop spans 15 amino acids. Deletions cut 0 bases from V and 4 bases from J, with 12 bases between. Germline loops: CDR1 MNHEY, CDR2 SVGAGI.

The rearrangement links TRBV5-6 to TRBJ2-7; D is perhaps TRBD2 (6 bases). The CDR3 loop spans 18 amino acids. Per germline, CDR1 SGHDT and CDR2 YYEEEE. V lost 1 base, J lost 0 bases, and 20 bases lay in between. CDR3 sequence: CASSLIQSRDSFSYEQYF. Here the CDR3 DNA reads TGTGCCAGCAGCTTGATACAGTCGAGGGACTCCTTCTCCTACGAGCAGTACTTC.

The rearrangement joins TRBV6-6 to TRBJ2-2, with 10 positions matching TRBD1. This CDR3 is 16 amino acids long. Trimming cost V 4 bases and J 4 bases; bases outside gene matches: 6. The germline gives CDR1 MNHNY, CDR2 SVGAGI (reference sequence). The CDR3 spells CASSSGQGVGTGELFF. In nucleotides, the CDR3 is TGTGCCAGCAGTTCCGGACAGGGGGTAGGCACCGGGGAGCTGTTTTTT.

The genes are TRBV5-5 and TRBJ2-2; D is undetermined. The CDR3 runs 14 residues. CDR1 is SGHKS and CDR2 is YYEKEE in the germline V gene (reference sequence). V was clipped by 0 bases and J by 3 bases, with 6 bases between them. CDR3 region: CASSLGYYTGELFF. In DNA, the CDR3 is TGTGCCAGCAGCTTGGGTTATTACACCGGGGAGCTGTTTTTT.

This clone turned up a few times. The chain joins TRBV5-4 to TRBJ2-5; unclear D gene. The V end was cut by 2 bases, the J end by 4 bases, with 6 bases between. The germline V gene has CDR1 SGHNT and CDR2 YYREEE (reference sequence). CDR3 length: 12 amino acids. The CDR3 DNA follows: TGTGCCAGCAGCTTCACGGGAGAGACCCAGTACTTC. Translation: CASSFTGETQYF.

CDR3 in amino acids: CASSTLERPNPLFF. CDR3 nucleotide sequence: TGTGCCAGCAGCACCCTCGAACGACCTAACCCCCTGTTTTTT. The chain uses TRBV7-2 and TRBJ1-4, with D hard to call. Trimming shortened V by 5 bases and J by 14 bases, and 21 bases separated the two germline ends. CDR3 length: 14 residues. The germline CDR1 and CDR2 sequences are SGHTA and FQGNSA.